This passage covers 29 T cell receptor beta chains from one sample sequenced in a study of blood T cell repertoires in COVID-19. The protocol was immunoSEQ multiplex PCR, while the TCRdb copy is restricted to in-frame clones and leaves out a portion. Of 200,000 to 300,000 clones listed, 80% to 90% are singletons. Sequenced: peripheral blood. Receptors originate from a man under 40 with active or convalescent COVID-19.

This clone was seen a few times. In DNA form, the CDR3 reads TGTGCCTGTGGTGTGAAGGGGTCTACTCCCTTTAATCAGCCCCAGCATTTT. This codes for CACGVKGSTPFNQPQHF. The V call is TRBV2, the J call TRBJ1-5; a possible D gene is TRBD1 (5 bases). Trimming left V 11 bases short and J 4 bases short, with 27 bases between. The germline V gene has CDR1 SNHLY and CDR2 FYNNEI. There are 17 residues in the CDR3.

This clone was detected a few times. The chain has TRBV6-5 and TRBJ1-2, with 9 bases that match TRBD1. Germline assignment: CDR1 MNHEY and CDR2 SVGAGI. The CDR3 covers 12 residues. The V segment lost 8 bases and the J segment 8 bases; nucleotides outside the gene matches: 6. This CDR3 reads CASAGQGWGYTF. CDR3 nucleotide sequence: TGTGCCAGCGCGGGACAGGGCTGGGGCTACACCTTC.

The chain is built from TRBV19 and TRBJ1-5; 7 bases are a match to TRBD1. Germline assignment: CDR1 LNHDA and CDR2 SQIVND (reference sequence). The CDR3 loop spans 15 amino acids. The V gene end was trimmed by 5 bases and the J gene end by 0 bases; junction bases not matched to a gene: 4. CDR3 sequence (DNA): TGTGCCAGTAGTTCGGGACAGCTTAGCAATCAGCCCCAGCATTTT. As protein: CASSSGQLSNQPQHF.

The rearrangement uses TRBV5-6 and TRBJ2-1; D possibly corresponds to TRBD1 (6 bases). With 4 bases removed from V and 13 bases from J, the gap between germline ends came to 30 bases. The CDR3 is made up of 17 amino acids. CDR1 is SGHDT, CDR2 YYEEEE, per germline. The DNA for the CDR3 is TGTGCCAGCAGCAGAATAAGTCACAGGGAAACGAGTGGGGAACAGTTCTTC. It specifies CASSRISHRETSGEQFF.

The chain uses TRBV6-1 and TRBJ2-2; tentatively, D is TRBD2 (5 bases). Trimming pared 0 bases from V and 0 bases from J, leaving 8 bases between. This CDR3 is 16 amino acids long. Germline CDR1 is MNHNS and CDR2 is SASEGT. The CDR3 nucleotides are TGTGCCAGCAGTGAAGCGGTGGGAGCGAACACCGGGGAGCTGTTTTTT. Amino acid sequence: CASSEAVGANTGELFF.

This chain links TRBV4-1 with TRBJ1-2; perhaps TRBD1 as D (5 bases). This CDR3 spans 17 amino acids. Per germline, CDR1 MGHRA and CDR2 YSYEKL. V was shortened by 5 bases and J by 8 bases, with 27 bases between the two germline ends. The CDR3 bases are TGCGCCAGCAGCGACCCATCTCGAACGCAGGGTCTGGAGGGCTACACCTTC. Amino acids: CASSDPSRTQGLEGYTF.

The V and J genes are TRBV30 and TRBJ1-3; TRBD1 aligns across 8 bases. Germline CDR1 and CDR2: GTSNPN and SVGIG (reference sequence). CDR3 length: 16 amino acids. Trimming removed 3 bases from V and 4 bases from J; junction bases left unmatched: 11. The CDR3 DNA sequence: TGTGCCTGGAGCCACCCAGGGGGCCAGAGGGGAAACACCATATATTTT. Its protein is CAWSHPGGQRGNTIYF.

The chain has TRBV21-1 and TRBJ2-7; the table's D gene call, TRBD1, was not cross checked with the DNA. TRBV21-1 is marked as a pseudogene. The CDR3 is 16 residues long. The CDR3 spells CASTQRGDRTSYEQYF. The CDR3 region has the DNA TGTGCCAGCACCCAAAGGGGGGACAGGACCTCCTACGAGCAGTACTTC.

The chain has TRBV6-1 and TRBJ2-7; D might be TRBD2 (6 bases). The ends were cut back, 2 bases at V and 2 bases at J, with 13 bases in the middle. The CDR3 covers 15 residues. Germline CDR1 is MNHNS and CDR2 is SASEGT. Here the CDR3 reads CASSEFHGGPYEQYF. CDR3 DNA sequence: TGTGCCAGCAGTGAATTTCACGGGGGTCCCTACGAGCAGTACTTC.

The sample holds one count of this clone. The chain combines TRBV4-1 with TRBJ2-5; D is perhaps TRBD2 (5 bases). This CDR3 spans 16 amino acids. V lost 5 bases and J 1 base, leaving 17 bases between the germline ends. Germline V gene sequence: CDR1 MGHRA, CDR2 YSYEKL. The CDR3 region has the DNA TGCGCCAGCAGCGATATAACGGGGTTTTCCCAAGAGACCCAGTACTTC. Translating gives CASSDITGFSQETQYF.

This chain uses TRBV6-6 with TRBJ1-3; D not resolved. The V end was cut by 7 bases, the J end by 0 bases, with 13 bases between. This CDR3 is 15 amino acids long. The germline V gene encodes CDR1 MNHNY and CDR2 SVGAGI (reference sequence). The CDR3 is CASTTRQTSGNTIYF. DNA of the CDR3: TGTGCCAGCACCACTAGACAAACCTCTGGAAACACCATATATTTT.

The CDR3 DNA is TGTGCCAGCAGTTGGCAGGGGTACAATGAGCAGTTCTTC. Its protein is CASSWQGYNEQFF. The chain is built from TRBV2 and TRBJ2-1; tentative D call: TRBD1 (6 bases). CDR1 and CDR2 (germline): SNHLY, FYNNEI. The CDR3 extends over 13 amino acids. V was clipped by 5 bases and J by 4 bases, with 9 bases between them. The complete variable domain, with remaining parts taken from reference TRBV2 and TRBJ2-1, reads EPEVTQTPSHQVTQMGQEVILRCVPISNHLYFYWYRQILGQKVEFLVSFYNNEISEKSEIFDDQFSVERPDGSNFTLKIRSTKLEDSAMYFCASSWQGYNEQFFGPGTRLTVL.

This clone has just a few counts. The V and J genes are TRBV2 and TRBJ1-6, with 9 bases that match TRBD1. CDR3 length: 15 amino acids. Germline CDR1 reads SNHLY; CDR2 reads FYNNEI. The trim removed 3 bases at V and 7 bases at J, leaving 4 bases unmatched. CDR3 in DNA: TGTGCCAGCAGTGAGGGGACAGGGAGAAATTCACCCCTCCACTTT. Protein sequence: CASSEGTGRNSPLHF. Complete variable domain (other parts from reference TRBV2 and TRBJ1-6): EPEVTQTPSHQVTQMGQEVILRCVPISNHLYFYWYRQILGQKVEFLVSFYNNEISEKSEIFDDQFSVERPDGSNFTLKIRSTKLEDSAMYFCASSEGTGRNSPLHFGNGTRLTVT.

This clone came up once. V usage is TRBV14 and J usage is TRBJ1-2; D is ambiguous. The CDR3 has 12 residues. The V end lost 5 bases, the J end lost 8 bases, and 12 bases lay between the germline ends. Germline V gene data show CDR1 as SGHDN and CDR2 as FVKESK. This chain's CDR3 is CASSTRREGYTF. CDR3 DNA sequence: TGTGCCAGCAGCACTAGACGGGAGGGCTACACCTTC.

This clone was seen only a few times. The chain is built from TRBV4-1 and TRBJ2-7; the D gene is possibly TRBD1 (7 bases). Trimming took 8 bases from V and 0 from J, leaving 20 bases between them. The CDR3 contains 16 residues. Germline loops: CDR1 MGHRA, CDR2 YSYEKL. The CDR3 region is CASFSGRGVLSYEQYF. The CDR3 region has the DNA TGCGCCAGCTTCTCCGGCAGGGGGGTACTCTCCTACGAGCAGTACTTC.

V usage is TRBV18 and J usage is TRBJ2-1; 7 bases fit TRBD1. This CDR3 spans 15 amino acids. Germline CDR1 is KGHSH and CDR2 is LQKENI. With 3 bases clipped from V and 0 bases from J, the junction kept 2 bases outside the gene matches. CDR3 amino acids: CASSPGQSSYNEQFF. CDR3 sequence (DNA): TGTGCCAGCTCACCGGGACAGAGCTCCTACAATGAGCAGTTCTTC.

The chain recombines TRBV7-9 with TRBJ1-2, with TRBD1 identical over 11 bases. The CDR3 consists of 16 residues. Germline V lookup: CDR1 SEHNR, CDR2 FQNEAQ (reference sequence). The V and J ends lost 5 bases and 5 bases, in that order; junction bases with no gene match: 10. Here the CDR3 DNA reads TGTGCCAGCAGCGCCCGGACAGGGGGCGCATGGTATGGCTACACCTTC. It yields the protein CASSARTGGAWYGYTF.

The gene calls are TRBV12-5 and TRBJ2-5; TRBD2 aligns across 13 bases. The CDR3 sequence is 19 residues long. J lost 2 bases, V lost 0 bases, and 9 bases had no gene match. Germline V gene data show CDR1 as LGHNT and CDR2 as FRNRAP. CDR3 coding DNA: TGTGCTAGTGGTTTGGTACTACTAGCGGGGGGGCCTCTACAAGAGACCCAGTACTTC. Its translation is CASGLVLLAGGPLQETQYF.

The chain links TRBV7-9 to TRBJ1-2; D gene ambiguous. The germline V gene encodes CDR1 SEHNR and CDR2 FQNEAQ (reference sequence). The CDR3 runs 14 residues. Trimming took off 0 bases at V and 8 bases at J, with 13 bases between the two ends. The CDR3 sequence is CASSLALGGRGYTF. The CDR3 nucleotides read TGTGCCAGCAGCTTAGCACTGGGAGGTAGAGGCTACACCTTC.

For the CDR3, the DNA is TGTGCCACACAGCAGGGGGCAGGCGACTATGGCTACACCTTC. It specifies CATQQGAGDYGYTF. The chain uses TRBV15 and TRBJ1-2; 8 bases fit TRBD1. Trimming cost V 9 bases and J 3 bases; bases outside gene matches: 9. From germline, CDR1 is LNHNV and CDR2 YYDKDF (reference sequence). The CDR3 length is 14 residues.

This clone was seen only once. The chain couples TRBV7-9 to TRBJ2-7; 11 nucleotides align to TRBD1. J lost 6 bases, V lost 5 bases, and 6 bases had no gene match. Per the germline V gene, CDR1 is SEHNR and CDR2 is FQNEAQ (reference sequence). This CDR3 is 14 amino acids long. CDR3 sequence (DNA): TGTGCCAGCAGCCGTGGACAGGGGGCGGGCGAGCAGTACTTC. It encodes CASSRGQGAGEQYF.

This clone was counted only a few times. This chain joins TRBV3-1 (or the pseudogene TRBV3-2) and TRBJ1-1; D gene uncertain. The CDR3 sequence is 13 residues long. V lost 1 base, J lost 5 bases, and 8 bases lay in between. Germline CDR1 reads LGHDT; CDR2 reads YNNKEL (reference sequence). CDR3 region: CASSQGPRTEAFF. CDR3 in DNA: TGTGCCAGCAGCCAAGGGCCCAGGACTGAAGCTTTCTTT.

The CDR3 region is CAIQGQIQETQYF. Written as DNA, the CDR3 is TGCGCCATCCAAGGACAGATCCAAGAGACCCAGTACTTC. The chain is built from TRBV5-1 and TRBJ2-5; a weak D match, TRBD1 (6 bases). V dropped 9 bases and J dropped 1 base, with 13 bases sitting between them. The CDR3 runs to 13 residues. The germline gives CDR1 SGHRS, CDR2 YFSETQ.

The chain links TRBV5-1 to TRBJ1-1, with D possibly TRBD1 on 6 matching bases. V was clipped by 0 bases and J by 7 bases, with 10 bases between them. The germline V gene has CDR1 SGHRS and CDR2 YFSETQ. The CDR3 sequence is 13 residues long. The DNA for the CDR3 is TGCGCCAGCAGCTTGGGACAGGAAAGTGAAGCTTTCTTT. Protein: CASSLGQESEAFF.

V gene TRBV3-1 (or the pseudogene TRBV3-2) combines with J gene TRBJ1-5, with no clear D. In germline, CDR1 is LGHDT, CDR2 YNNKEL (reference sequence). Trimming took 1 base from V and 0 from J, leaving 4 bases between them. The CDR3 consists of 14 residues. The CDR3 here is CASSQGYSNQPQHF. The CDR3 DNA reads as TGTGCCAGCAGCCAAGGCTATAGCAATCAGCCCCAGCATTTT.

The V call is TRBV19, the J call TRBJ2-1, with TRBD2 identical over 9 bases. CDR1 LNHDA and CDR2 SQIVND come from the germline V gene (reference sequence). This CDR3 spans 14 amino acids. V lost 4 bases and J lost 4; bases outside the gene matches: 2. The CDR3 loop is CASSSGGAYNEQFF. CDR3 nucleotide sequence: TGTGCCAGTAGTAGCGGGGGGGCTTACAATGAGCAGTTCTTC.

The J gene is TRBJ2-1, the V gene TRBV3-1 (or the pseudogene TRBV3-2), with D tentatively TRBD2 (5 bases). The CDR3 sequence is 16 residues long. The V end was cut by 0 bases, the J end by 2 bases, with 11 bases between. CDR1 and CDR2 from the germline V gene are LGHDT and YNNKEL (reference sequence). The CDR3 spells CASSQDSLAPYNEQFF. The CDR3 DNA reads TGTGCCAGCAGCCAAGATTCTCTAGCCCCCTACAATGAGCAGTTCTTC.

The genes are TRBV6-5 and TRBJ1-2, with D possibly TRBD1 on 6 matching bases. Germline assignment: CDR1 MNHEY and CDR2 SVGAGI. V dropped 3 bases and J dropped 6 bases, with 8 bases sitting between them. The CDR3 totals 12 residues. The CDR3 region is CASSYNRDGYTF. DNA of the CDR3: TGTGCCAGCAGTTATAACAGGGATGGCTACACCTTC.

CDR3 protein: CASSTGQTYEQYF. The CDR3 nucleotides are TGTGCCAGTAGTACCGGACAGACCTACGAGCAGTACTTC. This chain connects TRBV19 to TRBJ2-7; possibly TRBD1 for D (6 bases). Germline CDR1 is LNHDA and CDR2 is SQIVND (reference sequence). The CDR3 totals 13 residues. Trimming removed 4 bases from V and 2 bases from J, with 9 bases in between. Full variable domain (rest looked up from reference TRBV19 and TRBJ2-7): DGGITQSPKYLFRKEGQNVTLSCEQNLNHDAMYWYRQDPGQGLRLIYYSQIVNDFQKGDIAEGYSVSREKKESFPLTVTSAQKNPTAFYLCASSTGQTYEQYFGPGTRLTVT.